This TCR beta chain appears in the sequencing data of a study of identical twins. TCRdb analysed the 5' RACE reads with MiXCR anew, one entry per CDR3 protein. The data show some 790,000 distinct CDR3 sequences, with about 18% seen just once and 13% held by the top ten. CDR3 length: 15 residues. The germline V gene encodes CDR1 DFQATT and CDR2 SNEGSKA (reference sequence). Deletions cut 0 bases from V and 4 bases from J, with 15 bases between. This same sample was also taken into another study, of T cells expressing NK-cell markers.

This chain connects TRBV20-1 to TRBJ1-2, with D possibly matching TRBD1 (6 bases). This TCR was sampled from a woman aged 18-30 years in good health. The material sequenced was PBMCs. CDR3 DNA: TGCAGTGCTAGAGATCGGGACATACCTCGCTATGGCTACACCTTC. Its protein product is CSARDRDIPRYGYTF.